Below are 15 T cell receptor beta chains sequenced from a single sample in a study of Graves' ophthalmopathy and Graves' hyperthyroidism. The sequenced template was RNA, covering the TCR beta CDR3 region. HTBI-primed RT-PCR formed the first round, and a multiplex PCR formed the second. TCRdb itself ran the multiplex PCR reads through MiXCR, one entry per CDR3 protein. In the table there are hundreds of thousands of distinct CDR3 sequences, 35% to 50% of which are singletons. The sample comprised peripheral blood. Source of these receptors: an adult man with Graves' ophthalmopathy.

This clonotype was counted at least ten times. The gene calls are TRBV11-3 and TRBJ2-5; D may match TRBD1 or TRBD2 (6 bases each). The germline V gene encodes CDR1 SGHNT and CDR2 YENEEA. This CDR3 contains 15 residues. V was clipped by 8 bases and J by 5 bases, with 21 bases between them. CDR3 sequence: CASGAGEGGSETQYF. DNA of the CDR3: TGTGCCAGCGGCGCAGGGGAAGGGGGGTCGGAGACCCAGTACTTC.

The chain is built from TRBV29-1 and TRBJ1-5, with a weak D call TRBD1 (5 bases). CDR3 size: 18 residues. The V and J ends lost 2 bases and 2 bases respectively, with 22 bases between them. Germline CDR1 and CDR2: SQVTM and ANQGSEA. The CDR3 region has the DNA TGCAGCGTTGAAAAGCCAAGTTCCGAGGGGTGCGGCAATCAGCCCCAGCATTTT. Its protein is CSVEKPSSEGCGNQPQHF.

This clonotype was recorded at least ten times. The chain combines TRBV29-1 with TRBJ1-2, with TRBD1 identical over 10 bases. Looked up from germline, CDR1 is SQVTM and CDR2 is ANQGSEA. CDR3 length equals 12 residues. After removal of 6 bases from V and 6 bases from J, the junction contained 4 bases not matched to a gene. The CDR3 DNA reads as TGCAGCGTCTCGACAGGGGGCGATGGCTACACCTTC. Residues: CSVSTGGDGYTF.

This sequence joins TRBV7-9 and TRBJ2-2; D remains unclear. The CDR3 spans 14 residues. The V gene lost 6 bases and the J gene lost 6 bases, with 14 bases spanning the gap. Germline V gene lookup returns CDR1 SEHNR and CDR2 FQNEAQ (reference sequence). Here the CDR3 reads CASRKSIDPGELFF. In DNA form, the CDR3 reads TGTGCCAGCAGGAAAAGCATCGACCCCGGGGAGCTGTTTTTT.

There are many counts of this clonotype. The V gene is TRBV24-1, the J gene TRBJ1-4; TRBD1 matches at 10 bases. Trimming at V came to 3 bases and at J to 10 bases, leaving 7 bases not matched to a gene. The CDR3 totals 15 residues. From germline, CDR1 is KGHDR and CDR2 SFDVKD. The CDR3: CATSDGQGGFGKLFF. The CDR3 DNA reads as TGTGCCACCAGTGATGGACAGGGGGGCTTCGGAAAACTGTTTTTT.

This clonotype was detected many times. The J gene is TRBJ1-1, the V gene TRBV7-3; D remains ambiguous. CDR1 and CDR2 (germline): SGHTA, FQGTGA. The length of the CDR3 is 16 residues. Between the trimmed V and J ends, which lost 5 bases and 0 bases, there was a span of 16 bases. CDR3 in amino acids: CASSEKSSVVNTEAFF. CDR3 nucleotide sequence: TGTGCCAGCAGCGAAAAATCCAGTGTCGTGAACACTGAAGCTTTCTTT. Together with reference TRBV7-3 and TRBJ1-1, the CDR3 gives the full variable domain: GAGVSQTPSNKVTEKGKYVELRCDPISGHTALYWYRQSLGQGPEFLIYFQGTGAADDSGLPNDRFFAVRPEGSVSTLKIQRTERGDSAVYLCASSEKSSVVNTEAFFGQGTRLTVV.

The chain joins TRBV7-2 to TRBJ1-2, with TRBD1 matching 8 bases. The CDR3 has 14 residues. Germline V lookup: CDR1 SGHTA, CDR2 FQGNSA. The V gene end was trimmed by 1 base and the J gene end by 7 bases; junction bases not matched to a gene: 5. CDR3 DNA sequence: TGTGCCAGCAGCTTAGGTGGACAGGGCCGTGGCTACACCTTC. It translates to CASSLGGQGRGYTF.

This clonotype was picked up many times. This rearrangement joins TRBV2 to TRBJ1-2; D is perhaps TRBD1 (5 bases). This CDR3 is built from 11 residues. V lost 8 bases and J 8 bases, leaving 12 bases between the germline ends. Germline V gene data show CDR1 as SNHLY and CDR2 as FYNNEI. CDR3 in amino acids: CASQGLRGYTF. Written as DNA, the CDR3 is TGTGCCAGCCAGGGTTTGAGAGGCTACACCTTC.

The V and J genes are TRBV2 and TRBJ1-5, with TRBD1 matching over 8 bases. CDR1 is SNHLY, CDR2 FYNNEI, per germline. V shed 4 bases and J 8 bases; nucleotides not matched to a gene: 7. The CDR3 is made up of 14 amino acids. The CDR3 coding sequence is TGTGCCAGCAGTGCGGGGGGACAGGAGGAGCCCCAGCATTTT. This codes for CASSAGGQEEPQHF.

In its sample, this clonotype was seen many times. The CDR3 loop is CSVESPRGANEKLFF. The CDR3 DNA reads as TGCAGCGTTGAATCACCCAGGGGGGCTAATGAAAAACTGTTTTTT. The rearrangement links TRBV29-1 to TRBJ1-4, with 7 positions matching TRBD1. With 2 bases clipped from V and 3 bases from J, the junction kept 6 bases outside the gene matches. This CDR3 has 15 residues. CDR1 is SQVTM, CDR2 ANQGSEA, per germline.

In the case of this clonotype: The junction shows a germline mismatch at one end, possibly a read error. The genes are TRBV2 and TRBJ1-4; D call uncertain. CDR3 size: 13 residues. CDR1 SNHLY and CDR2 FYNNEI come from the germline V gene. CDR3 region: CASSQVDGEKLFF. The CDR3 DNA reads TGCGCCAGCAGCCAAGTTGATGGGGAAAAACTGTTTTTT.

This clonotype has a handful of counts. The chain joins TRBV5-8 to TRBJ1-1; TRBD1 agrees at 7 bases. This CDR3 has 14 amino acids. The germline V gene encodes CDR1 SGHTS and CDR2 YDEGEE. The trim removed 1 base at V and 5 bases at J, leaving 5 bases unmatched. The CDR3 region has the DNA TGTGCCAGCAGCTTGCCAGGGGGTCTTACTGAAGCTTTCTTT. Its translation is CASSLPGGLTEAFF.

This clonotype was detected once. The CDR3 here is CASSSLRDRDEETQYF. The CDR3 DNA is TGTGCCAGCAGCTCCCTCCGGGACAGGGACGAAGAGACCCAGTACTTC. The chain carries TRBV7-9 and TRBJ2-5, with 9 bases lining up with TRBD1. Germline V gene lookup returns CDR1 SEHNR and CDR2 FQNEAQ (reference sequence). V lost 4 bases, J lost 3 bases, and 9 bases stayed unmatched. The CDR3 length is 16 residues.

The V gene is TRBV7-9, the J gene TRBJ2-2; perhaps TRBD2 as D (5 bases). The CDR3 has 18 residues. Trimming shortened V by 5 bases and J by 0 bases, and 19 bases separated the two germline ends. Germline V gene data show CDR1 as SEHNR and CDR2 as FQNEAQ (reference sequence). CDR3 in amino acids: CASSQDQKAAPNTGELFF. CDR3 nucleotides: TGTGCCAGCAGCCAAGATCAGAAAGCGGCGCCGAACACCGGGGAGCTGTTTTTT.

This clonotype was observed at least ten times. The chain recombines TRBV15 with TRBJ2-5, with 8 bases fitting TRBD1. J was trimmed by 5 bases and V by 5 bases; bases with no gene match: 13. The length of the CDR3 is 16 residues. Germline CDR1 is LNHNV and CDR2 is YYDKDF (reference sequence). CDR3 sequence reads: CATSSPARGLEETQYF. In DNA form, the CDR3 reads TGTGCCACCAGCTCCCCCGCCAGGGGGCTTGAGGAGACCCAGTACTTC.